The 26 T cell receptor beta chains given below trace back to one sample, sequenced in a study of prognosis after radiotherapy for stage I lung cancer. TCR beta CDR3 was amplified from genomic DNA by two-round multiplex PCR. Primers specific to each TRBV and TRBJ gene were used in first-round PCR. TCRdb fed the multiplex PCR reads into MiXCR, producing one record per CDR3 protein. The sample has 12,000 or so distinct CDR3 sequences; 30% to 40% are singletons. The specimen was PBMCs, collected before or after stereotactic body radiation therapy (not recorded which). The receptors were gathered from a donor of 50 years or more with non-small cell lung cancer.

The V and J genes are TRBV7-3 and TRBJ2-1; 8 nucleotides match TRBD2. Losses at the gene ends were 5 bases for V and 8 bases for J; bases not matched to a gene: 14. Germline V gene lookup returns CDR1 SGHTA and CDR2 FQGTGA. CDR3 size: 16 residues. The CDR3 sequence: CASSMSGTRRYDEQFF. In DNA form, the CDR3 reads TGTGCCAGCAGCATGTCCGGGACTAGAAGGTATGATGAGCAGTTCTTC.

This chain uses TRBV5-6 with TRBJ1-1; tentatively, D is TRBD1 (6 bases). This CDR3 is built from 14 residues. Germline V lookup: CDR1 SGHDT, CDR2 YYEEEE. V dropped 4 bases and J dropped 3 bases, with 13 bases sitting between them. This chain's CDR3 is CASSQQGGDTEAFF. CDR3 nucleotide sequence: TGTGCCAGCAGCCAACAGGGAGGGGACACTGAAGCTTTCTTT.

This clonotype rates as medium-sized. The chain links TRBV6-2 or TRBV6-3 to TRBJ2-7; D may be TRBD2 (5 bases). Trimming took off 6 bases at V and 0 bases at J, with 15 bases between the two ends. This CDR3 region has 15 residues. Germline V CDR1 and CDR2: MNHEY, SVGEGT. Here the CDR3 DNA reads TGTGCCAGCAGACTAGACACACCGAGCTCCTACGAGCAGTACTTC. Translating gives CASRLDTPSSYEQYF.

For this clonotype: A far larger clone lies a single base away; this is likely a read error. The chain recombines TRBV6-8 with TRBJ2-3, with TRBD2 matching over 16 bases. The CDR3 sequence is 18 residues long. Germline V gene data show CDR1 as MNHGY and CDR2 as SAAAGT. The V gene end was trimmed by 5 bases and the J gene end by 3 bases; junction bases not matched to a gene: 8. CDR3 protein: CASSVGLAGGPKTDTQYF. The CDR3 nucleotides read TGTGCCAGCAGTGTGGGACTAGCGGGGGGGCCTAAGACAGATACGCAGTATTTT.

CDR3 nucleotides: TGCGCCAGCAGCTTGGAGGCTAGCGGGACCTACGAGCAGTACTTC. Its translation is CASSLEASGTYEQYF. The chain uses TRBV5-1 and TRBJ2-7; TRBD2 agrees at 9 bases. Trimming at V came to 0 bases and at J to 2 bases, leaving 3 bases not matched to a gene. The CDR3 runs to 15 residues. The germline CDR1 and CDR2 sequences are SGHRS and YFSETQ.

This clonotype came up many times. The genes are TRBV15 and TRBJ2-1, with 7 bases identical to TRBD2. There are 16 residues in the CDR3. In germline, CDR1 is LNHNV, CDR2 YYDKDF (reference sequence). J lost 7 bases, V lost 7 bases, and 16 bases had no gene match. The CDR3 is CATNPGGLADGNEQFF. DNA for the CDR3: TGTGCCACCAACCCTGGAGGGCTAGCGGACGGGAATGAGCAGTTCTTC.

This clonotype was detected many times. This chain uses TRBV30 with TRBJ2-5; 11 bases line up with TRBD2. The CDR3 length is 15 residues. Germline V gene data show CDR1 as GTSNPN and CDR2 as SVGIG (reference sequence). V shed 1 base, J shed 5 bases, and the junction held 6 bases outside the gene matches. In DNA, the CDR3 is TGTGCCTGGAGTGACCCGGCTAGCGGGAGGGAGACCCAGTACTTC. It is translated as CAWSDPASGRETQYF.

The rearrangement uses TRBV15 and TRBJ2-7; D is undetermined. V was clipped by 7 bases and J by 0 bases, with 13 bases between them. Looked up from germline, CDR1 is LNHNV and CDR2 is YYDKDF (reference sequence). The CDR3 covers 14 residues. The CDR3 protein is CATIGESSSYEQYF. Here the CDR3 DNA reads TGTGCCACCATCGGCGAGTCAAGCTCCTACGAGCAGTACTTC.

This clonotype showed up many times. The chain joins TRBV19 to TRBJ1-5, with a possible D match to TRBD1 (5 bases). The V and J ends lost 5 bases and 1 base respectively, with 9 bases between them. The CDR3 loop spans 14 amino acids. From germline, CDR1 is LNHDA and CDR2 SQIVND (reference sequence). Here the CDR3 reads CASSVRDSNQPQHF. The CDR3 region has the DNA TGTGCCAGTAGTGTCCGGGACAGCAATCAGCCCCAGCATTTT.

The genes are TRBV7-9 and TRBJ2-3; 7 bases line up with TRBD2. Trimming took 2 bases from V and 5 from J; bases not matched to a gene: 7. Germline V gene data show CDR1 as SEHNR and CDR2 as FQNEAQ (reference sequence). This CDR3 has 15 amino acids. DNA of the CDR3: TGTGCCAGCAGCTTACGCGGGAGAGGGGTAGATACGCAGTATTTT. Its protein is CASSLRGRGVDTQYF.

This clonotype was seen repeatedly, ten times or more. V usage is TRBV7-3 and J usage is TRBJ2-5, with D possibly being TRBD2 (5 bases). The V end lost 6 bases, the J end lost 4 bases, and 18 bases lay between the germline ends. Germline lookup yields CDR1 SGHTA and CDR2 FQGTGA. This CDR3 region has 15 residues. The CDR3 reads CASRASRVDTETQYF. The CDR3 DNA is TGTGCCAGCAGGGCCTCGAGGGTTGATACAGAGACCCAGTACTTC.

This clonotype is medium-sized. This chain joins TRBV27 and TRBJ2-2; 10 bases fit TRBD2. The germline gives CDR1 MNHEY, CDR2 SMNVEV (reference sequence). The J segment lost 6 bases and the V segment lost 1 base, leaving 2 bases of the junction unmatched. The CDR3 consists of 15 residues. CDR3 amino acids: CASSLLGTSAGELFF. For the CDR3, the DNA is TGTGCCAGCAGTTTATTGGGGACTAGCGCCGGGGAGCTGTTTTTT.

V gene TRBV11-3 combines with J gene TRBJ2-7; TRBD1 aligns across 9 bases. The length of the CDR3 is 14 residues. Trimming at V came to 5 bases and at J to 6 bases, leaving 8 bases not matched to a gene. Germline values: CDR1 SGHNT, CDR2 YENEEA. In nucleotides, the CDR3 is TGTGCCAGCAGCCTGGGACAGGGACATGTCGAGCAGTACTTC. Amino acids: CASSLGQGHVEQYF. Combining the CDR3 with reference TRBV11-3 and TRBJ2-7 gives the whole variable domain EAGVVQSPRYKIIEKKQPVAFWCNPISGHNTLYWYLQNLGQGPELLIRYENEEAVDDSQLPKDRFSAERLKGVDSTLKIQPAELGDSAVYLCASSLGQGHVEQYFGPGTRLTVT.

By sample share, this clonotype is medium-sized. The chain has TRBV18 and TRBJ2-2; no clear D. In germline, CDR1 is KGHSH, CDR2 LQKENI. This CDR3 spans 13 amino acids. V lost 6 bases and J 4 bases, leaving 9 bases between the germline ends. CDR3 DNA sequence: TGTGCCAGCTCGTCGGACGGCACCGGGGAGCTGTTTTTT. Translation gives CASSSDGTGELFF.

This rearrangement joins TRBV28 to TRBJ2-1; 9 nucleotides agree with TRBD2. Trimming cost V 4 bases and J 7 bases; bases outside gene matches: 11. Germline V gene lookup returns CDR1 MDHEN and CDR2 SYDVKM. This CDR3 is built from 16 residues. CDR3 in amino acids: CASSYLVAGDWNEQFF. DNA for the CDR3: TGTGCCAGCAGTTACCTGGTAGCGGGAGATTGGAATGAGCAGTTCTTC.

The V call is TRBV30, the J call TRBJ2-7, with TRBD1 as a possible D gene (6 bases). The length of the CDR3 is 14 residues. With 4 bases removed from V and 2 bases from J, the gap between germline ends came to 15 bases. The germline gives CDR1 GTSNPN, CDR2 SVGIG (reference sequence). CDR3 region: CAWTLGTSTYEQYF. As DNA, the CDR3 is TGTGCCTGGACCCTTGGGACATCAACCTACGAGCAGTACTTC.

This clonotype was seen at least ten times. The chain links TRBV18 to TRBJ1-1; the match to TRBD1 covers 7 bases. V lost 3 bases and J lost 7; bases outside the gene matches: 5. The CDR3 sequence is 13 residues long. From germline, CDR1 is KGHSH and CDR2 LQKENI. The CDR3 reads CASSPSRGLEAFF. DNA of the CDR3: TGTGCCAGCTCACCTTCTAGGGGGCTTGAAGCTTTCTTT. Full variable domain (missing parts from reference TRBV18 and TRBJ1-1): NAGVMQNPRHLVRRRGQEARLRCSPMKGHSHVYWYRQLPEEGLKFMVYLQKENIIDESGMPKERFSAEFPKEGPSILRIQQVVRGDSAAYFCASSPSRGLEAFFGQGTRLTVV.

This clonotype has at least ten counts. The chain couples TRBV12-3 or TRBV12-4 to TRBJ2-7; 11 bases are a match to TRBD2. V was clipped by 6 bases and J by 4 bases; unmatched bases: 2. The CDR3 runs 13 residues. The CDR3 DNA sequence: TGTGCCAGCAGCCTAGCGGGGGGTTACGAGCAGTACGTC. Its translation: CASSLAGGYEQYV.

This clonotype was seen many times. The CDR3 loop reads CASSQWDRGPYEQYF. The CDR3 region has the DNA TGTGCCAGCAGCCAGTGGGACAGGGGGCCTTACGAGCAGTACTTC. V gene TRBV7-9 combines with J gene TRBJ2-7, with 12 bases matching TRBD1. V shed 5 bases, J shed 4 bases, and the junction held 6 bases outside the gene matches. Looked up from germline, CDR1 is SEHNR and CDR2 is FQNEAQ (reference sequence). The CDR3 covers 15 residues.

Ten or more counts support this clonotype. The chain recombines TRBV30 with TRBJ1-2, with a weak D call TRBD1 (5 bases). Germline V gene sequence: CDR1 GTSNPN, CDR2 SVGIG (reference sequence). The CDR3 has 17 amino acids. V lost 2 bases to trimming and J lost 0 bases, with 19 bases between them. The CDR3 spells CAWSQPPGLGSNYGYTF. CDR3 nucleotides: TGTGCCTGGAGTCAACCTCCGGGACTGGGGTCTAACTATGGCTACACCTTC.

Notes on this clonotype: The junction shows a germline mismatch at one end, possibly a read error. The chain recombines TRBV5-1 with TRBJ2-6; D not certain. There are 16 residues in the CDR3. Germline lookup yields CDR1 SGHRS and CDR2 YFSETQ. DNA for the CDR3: TGCGCCAGCAGCTTGGTCGGATTCTCTGGGTCCAACGTCCTGACTTTC. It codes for CASSLVGFSGSNVLTF.

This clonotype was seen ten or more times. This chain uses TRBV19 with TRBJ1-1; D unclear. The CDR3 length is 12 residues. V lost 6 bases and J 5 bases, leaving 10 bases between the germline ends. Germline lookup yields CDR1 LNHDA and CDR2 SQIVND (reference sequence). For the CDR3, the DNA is TGTGCCAGTAGCCTTCCGGAAACTGAAGCTTTCTTT. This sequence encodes CASSLPETEAFF.

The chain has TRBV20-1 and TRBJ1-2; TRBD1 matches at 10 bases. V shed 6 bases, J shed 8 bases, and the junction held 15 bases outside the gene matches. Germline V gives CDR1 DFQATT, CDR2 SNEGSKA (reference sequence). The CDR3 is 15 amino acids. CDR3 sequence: CSAQSPGQGTRGYTF. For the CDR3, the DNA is TGCAGTGCGCAAAGTCCGGGACAGGGGACTCGGGGCTACACCTTC.

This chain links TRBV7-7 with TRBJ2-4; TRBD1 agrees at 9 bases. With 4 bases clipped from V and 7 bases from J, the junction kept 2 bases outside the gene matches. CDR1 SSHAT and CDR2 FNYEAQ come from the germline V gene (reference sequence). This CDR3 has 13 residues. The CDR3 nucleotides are TGTGCCAGCAGCTCCGGGACAGGGAACATTCAGTACTTC. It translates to CASSSGTGNIQYF.

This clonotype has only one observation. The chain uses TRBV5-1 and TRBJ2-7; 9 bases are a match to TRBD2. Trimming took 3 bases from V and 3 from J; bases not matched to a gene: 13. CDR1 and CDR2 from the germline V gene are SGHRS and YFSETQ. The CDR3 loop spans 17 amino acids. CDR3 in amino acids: CASSCPVSGGGSYEQYV. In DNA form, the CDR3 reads TGCGCCAGCAGCTGCCCCGTTAGCGGGGGCGGGAGCTACGAGCAGTACGTC.

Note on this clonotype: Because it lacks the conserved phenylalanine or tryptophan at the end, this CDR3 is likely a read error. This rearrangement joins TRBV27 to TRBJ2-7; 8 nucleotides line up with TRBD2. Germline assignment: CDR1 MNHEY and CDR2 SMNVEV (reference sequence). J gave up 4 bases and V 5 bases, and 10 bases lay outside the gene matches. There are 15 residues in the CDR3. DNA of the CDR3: TGTGCCAGCAGTGCCGGGACTAGAGGGATATACGAGCAGTACCTC. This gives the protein CASSAGTRGIYEQYL.